The 10 T cell receptor beta chains below all came from one sample that was sequenced in a study of T cell changes during pregnancy in multiple sclerosis. Sequencing used immunoSEQ multiplex PCR; TCRdb keeps in-frame clones, though not all of them. This sample has 95,000 to 100,000 clones, with 80% to 95% found just once. The sequencing used peripheral blood, collected in the second trimester of pregnancy. The receptor set was obtained from a female donor with multiple sclerosis, enrolled in a pregnancy study.

The chain is built from TRBV7-9 and TRBJ2-2; 7 nucleotides line up with TRBD2. The germline CDR1 and CDR2 sequences are SEHNR and FQNEAQ (reference sequence). V was pared by 4 bases and J by 6 bases, with 8 bases of the junction left unmatched. The CDR3 sequence is 15 residues long. The CDR3 DNA follows: TGTGCCAGCAGCTCTCGGGGTAGCGGGTCCGGGGAGCTGTTTTTT. This sequence encodes CASSSRGSGSGELFF. Full variable domain (rest looked up from reference TRBV7-9 and TRBJ2-2): DTGVSQNPRHKITKRGQNVTFRCDPISEHNRLYWYRQTLGQGPEFLTYFQNEAQLEKSRLLSDRFSAERPKGSFSTLEIQRTEQGDSAMYLCASSSRGSGSGELFFGEGSRLTVL.

As to this clone: Compared with germline, one end of the junction differs, possibly owing to a read error. V is TRBV20-1 and J is TRBJ2-7, with a weak D call TRBD1 (5 bases). The germline CDR1 and CDR2 sequences are DFQATT and SNEGSKA (reference sequence). The CDR3 runs 11 residues. Written as DNA, the CDR3 is TGCAGTGCTAGAGGGGGCCCCACGCTGCACTTC. Its translation: CSARGGPTLHF.

The rearrangement links TRBV19 to TRBJ2-6; the D is unclear. The germline gives CDR1 LNHDA, CDR2 SQIVND (reference sequence). Trimming left V 6 bases short and J 0 bases short, with 12 bases between. The CDR3 runs to 16 residues. CDR3 sequence reads: CASRGSQPSGANVLTF. In nucleotides, the CDR3 is TGTGCCAGTAGGGGCAGCCAGCCCTCTGGGGCCAACGTCCTGACTTTC.

The chain joins TRBV5-8 to TRBJ2-7, with TRBD1 identical over 9 bases. Germline CDR1 SGHTS, CDR2 YDEGEE. This CDR3 is built from 14 residues. Trimming took 4 bases from V and 7 from J; bases not matched to a gene: 9. The chain's CDR3 is CASSRRTGVREQYF. DNA for the CDR3: TGTGCCAGCAGCCGACGGACAGGGGTGAGGGAGCAGTACTTC.

The chain joins TRBV2 to TRBJ1-2; 12 nucleotides align to TRBD1. The CDR3 is 18 amino acids. Germline-derived CDR1 and CDR2 are SNHLY and FYNNEI. The trim removed 6 bases at V and 7 bases at J, leaving 18 bases unmatched. The CDR3 DNA reads as TGTGCCAGCAGCTATACGGGACAGGGGGCGCAGGGGGGTATTGGCTACACCTTC. Protein product: CASSYTGQGAQGGIGYTF.

The chain recombines TRBV28 with TRBJ1-5; 7 positions match TRBD1. Germline CDR1 is MDHEN and CDR2 is SYDVKM. V gave up 5 bases and J gave up 5 bases; unmatched junction bases: 6. The CDR3 consists of 14 residues. CDR3 residues: CASSRSGGDQPQHF. The CDR3, as DNA: TGTGCCAGCAGTCGGTCAGGGGGAGATCAGCCCCAGCATTTT.

The genes are TRBV28 and TRBJ1-2, with 7 bases aligning to TRBD1. The germline V gene has CDR1 MDHEN and CDR2 SYDVKM. Trimming removed 6 bases from V and 5 bases from J; junction bases left unmatched: 12. This CDR3 spans 15 amino acids. The CDR3 nucleotides are TGTGCCAGCAGGCCAAGACAGGGTGGGGGTTATGGCTACACCTTC. As protein: CASRPRQGGGYGYTF.

This chain uses TRBV6-1 with TRBJ2-7, with 9 bases lining up with TRBD1. The CDR3 runs 15 residues. From germline, CDR1 is MNHNS and CDR2 SASEGT. With V trimmed by 8 bases and J by 2 bases, 10 bases remained unmatched. CDR3 protein: CASPGGRDRAYEQYF. CDR3 DNA sequence: TGTGCCAGCCCCGGGGGGCGGGACAGGGCCTACGAGCAGTACTTC.

The J gene is TRBJ2-7, the V gene TRBV28; 9 bases line up with TRBD1. Germline V lookup: CDR1 MDHEN, CDR2 SYDVKM. This CDR3 contains 18 residues. Trimming removed 4 bases from V and 6 bases from J; junction bases left unmatched: 19. As DNA, the CDR3 is TGTGCCAGCAGTTCGTACAGGGGGCGAATTGGGATGCTGACCGAGCAGTACTTC. This gives the protein CASSSYRGRIGMLTEQYF. The full variable domain, in which reference TRBV28 and TRBJ2-7 provide the parts outside the CDR3, is DVKVTQSSRYLVKRTGEKVFLECVQDMDHENMFWYRQDPGLGLRLIYFSYDVKMKEKGDIPEGYSVSREKKERFSLILESASTNQTSMYLCASSSYRGRIGMLTEQYFGPGTRLTVT.

The chain couples TRBV27 to TRBJ2-2; D is undetermined. Trimming shortened V by 2 bases and J by 7 bases, and 14 bases separated the two germline ends. CDR1 and CDR2 (germline): MNHEY, SMNVEV (reference sequence). The CDR3 is made up of 15 amino acids. CDR3 nucleotide sequence: TGTGCCAGCAGTTTAACGGGTAGTGATGTCGGGGAGCTGTTTTTT. Residues: CASSLTGSDVGELFF.